These 24 T cell receptor beta chains originate from one sample sequenced in a study of OX40 agonist ivuxolimab in advanced cancers. Sequencing used immunoSEQ multiplex PCR; TCRdb keeps in-frame clones, though not all of them. The sample shows 66,000 or so clones, 70% to 80% of them seen only once. The sequences come from CD4+ or CD8+ T cells sorted from blood, collected in a trial of the OX40 agonist ivuxolimab. These receptors originate from an adult with an advanced solid tumor such as melanoma, head and neck, liver or kidney cancer.

The DNA of the CDR3 is TGTGCCAGCAGTGGGACTAGCGGGAGACAGTACGAGCAGTACTTC. Protein: CASSGTSGRQYEQYF. This chain uses TRBV6-5 with TRBJ2-7; 14 nucleotides line up with TRBD2. V lost 5 bases and J lost 4; bases outside the gene matches: 4. Per germline, CDR1 MNHEY and CDR2 SVGAGI. This CDR3 has 15 amino acids.

The gene calls are TRBV4-2 and TRBJ2-7; no definite D call. CDR3 length: 17 amino acids. Trimming shortened V by 0 bases and J by 5 bases, and 20 bases separated the two germline ends. Germline lookup yields CDR1 LGHNA and CDR2 YNFKEQ. For the CDR3, the DNA is TGTGCCAGCAGCCAAGACACCCAAAGGGCGTTCCTCCACGAGCAGTACTTC. This translates into CASSQDTQRAFLHEQYF.

The chain joins TRBV9 to TRBJ2-5; 15 bases line up with TRBD2. After removal of 3 bases from V and 7 bases from J, the junction contained 13 bases not matched to a gene. The CDR3 extends over 18 amino acids. Germline loops: CDR1 SGDLS, CDR2 YYNGEE. In DNA, the CDR3 is TGTGCCAGCAGCGCCTCACCGGGACTAGCGGGAGGAGCGGGGACCCAGTACTTC. Its protein is CASSASPGLAGGAGTQYF.

The chain has TRBV2 and TRBJ1-6, with 7 bases fitting TRBD1. The germline gives CDR1 SNHLY, CDR2 FYNNEI. This CDR3 region has 15 residues. The V and J ends lost 8 bases and 5 bases, in that order; junction bases with no gene match: 9. CDR3: CASDTGGQNNSPLHF. The CDR3 coding sequence is TGTGCCAGCGATACGGGGGGACAGAATAATTCACCCCTCCACTTT. The whole variable domain, filled in from reference TRBV2 and TRBJ1-6, reads EPEVTQTPSHQVTQMGQEVILRCVPISNHLYFYWYRQILGQKVEFLVSFYNNEISEKSEIFDDQFSVERPDGSNFTLKIRSTKLEDSAMYFCASDTGGQNNSPLHFGNGTRLTVT.

The CDR3 nucleotides are TGTGCCTGGAGGCCGCGGACAGCACCAACTAATGAAAAACTGTTTTTT. Its translation is CAWRPRTAPTNEKLFF. V gene TRBV30 combines with J gene TRBJ1-4; perhaps TRBD1 as D (6 bases). Trimming removed 3 bases at V and 0 bases at J, with 14 bases between. The germline CDR1 and CDR2 sequences are GTSNPN and SVGIG (reference sequence). The length of the CDR3 is 16 residues.

This clone has a handful of counts. This chain connects TRBV14 to TRBJ1-2; no clear D gene. The CDR3 runs to 16 residues. Germline V gives CDR1 SGHDN, CDR2 FVKESK. Deletions cut 3 bases from V and 4 bases from J, with 18 bases between. CDR3 bases: TGTGCCAGCAGCCATTTTTCCCGCGGGCGGTCCTATGGCTACACCTTC. This sequence encodes CASSHFSRGRSYGYTF.

V usage is TRBV11-3 and J usage is TRBJ2-3; 7 nucleotides line up with TRBD1. This CDR3 region has 13 residues. V dropped 2 bases and J dropped 9; count of bases not matched to a gene: 5. The germline CDR1 and CDR2 sequences are SGHNT and YENEEA. This chain's CDR3 is CASSLTSGQTQYF. The CDR3 DNA reads TGTGCCAGCAGCTTAACCTCGGGACAGACGCAGTATTTT.

This clone was counted a single time. V usage is TRBV6-1 and J usage is TRBJ2-5; D is uncertain. Per the germline V gene, CDR1 is MNHNS and CDR2 is SASEGT. V was shortened by 4 bases and J by 2 bases, with 8 bases between the two germline ends. The CDR3 is made up of 13 amino acids. The DNA for the CDR3 is TGTGCCAGCAGTGCGACCGGGCAAGAGACCCAGTACTTC. Translating gives CASSATGQETQYF.

The chain recombines TRBV28 with TRBJ2-4; D may be TRBD1 or TRBD2 (5 bases each). The CDR3 spans 13 residues. Germline V gene sequence: CDR1 MDHEN, CDR2 SYDVKM. The germline V and J ends were trimmed by 3 bases and 6 bases, with 9 bases remaining between them. CDR3 amino acids: CASSFSGANIQYF. The CDR3 nucleotides are TGTGCCAGCAGTTTCTCCGGGGCAAACATTCAGTACTTC.

This chain joins TRBV4-2 and TRBJ2-1, with D perhaps being TRBD1 or TRBD2 (5 bases each). CDR1 is LGHNA, CDR2 YNFKEQ, per germline. The CDR3 spans 13 residues. V gave up 4 bases and J gave up 5 bases, with 9 bases separating them. CDR3 amino acids: CASSPRGDNEQFF. As DNA, the CDR3 is TGTGCCAGCAGCCCTCGAGGGGACAATGAGCAGTTCTTC.

The chain links TRBV28 to TRBJ2-7; the D is unclear. The CDR3 spans 11 residues. Germline V lookup: CDR1 MDHEN, CDR2 SYDVKM. The V gene lost 5 bases and the J gene lost 5 bases, with 7 bases spanning the gap. Written as DNA, the CDR3 is TGTGCCAGCAGTACCTACCACGAGCAGTACTTC. Translating it yields CASSTYHEQYF.

The rearrangement links TRBV5-8 to TRBJ2-5; 9 bases are a match to TRBD1. This CDR3 has 15 residues. With V trimmed by 3 bases and J by 3 bases, 6 bases remained unmatched. Germline CDR1 reads SGHTS; CDR2 reads YDEGEE. CDR3 sequence: CASSSPGTGKETQYF. The CDR3 bases are TGTGCCAGCAGCTCACCCGGGACAGGGAAAGAGACCCAGTACTTC.

CDR3 protein: CASSYSRGQGYEQYF. CDR3 coding DNA: TGTGCCAGCAGTTACTCGAGGGGACAGGGGTACGAGCAGTACTTC. V usage is TRBV6-5 and J usage is TRBJ2-7; 10 positions match TRBD1. Germline lookup yields CDR1 MNHEY and CDR2 SVGAGI. The ends lost 0 bases at V and 4 bases at J; junction bases unmatched: 3. This CDR3 has 15 residues.

This rearrangement joins TRBV9 to TRBJ2-3, with 8 bases identical to TRBD2. V trimming: 6 bases; J trimming: 6 bases; junction bases outside the gene matches: 6. This CDR3 has 13 residues. From germline, CDR1 is SGDLS and CDR2 YYNGEE. DNA for the CDR3: TGTGCCAGCAATTCGGGACTAGACGATACGCAGTATTTT. Translating it yields CASNSGLDDTQYF.

The V and J genes are TRBV5-6 and TRBJ1-5; a weak D match, TRBD1 (5 bases). CDR3 size: 15 residues. Germline CDR1 SGHDT, CDR2 YYEEEE. The V end lost 0 bases, the J end lost 4 bases, and 11 bases lay between the germline ends. CDR3 sequence: CASSLGFGGNQPQHF. In DNA form, the CDR3 reads TGTGCCAGCAGCTTGGGGTTCGGGGGGAATCAGCCCCAGCATTTT.

This clone occurred a few times. The chain employs TRBV10-3 and TRBJ2-5; D perhaps matches TRBD2 (5 bases). CDR1 and CDR2 (germline): ENHRY, SYGVKD. This CDR3 comprises 14 residues. Trimming took 2 bases from V and 7 from J, leaving 14 bases between them. The CDR3 protein is CAISEEGSSGTQYF. In DNA, the CDR3 is TGTGCCATCAGTGAGGAAGGGAGTTCGGGGACCCAGTACTTC.

This clone was observed a handful of times. This sequence joins TRBV7-9 and TRBJ2-5, with 7 bases aligning to TRBD1. Losses at the gene ends were 2 bases for V and 5 bases for J; bases not matched to a gene: 5. The CDR3 has 14 residues. Germline values: CDR1 SEHNR, CDR2 FQNEAQ (reference sequence). CDR3 DNA: TGTGCCAGCAGCTTAAGAACAGGGGTCGAGACCCAGTACTTC. Protein: CASSLRTGVETQYF.

The J gene is TRBJ2-4, the V gene TRBV11-2; 7 nucleotides line up with TRBD2. The germline CDR1 and CDR2 sequences are SGHAT and FQNNGV. There are 15 residues in the CDR3. The J segment lost 7 bases and the V segment lost 5 bases, leaving 11 bases of the junction unmatched. CDR3 nucleotides: TGTGCCAGCAGCCACACAGCGGGAATGGCGAACATTCAGTACTTC. It translates to CASSHTAGMANIQYF.

The rearrangement uses TRBV18 and TRBJ2-5; D unresolved. CDR1 KGHSH and CDR2 LQKENI come from the germline V gene. The CDR3 loop spans 16 amino acids. The germline V and J ends were trimmed by 6 bases and 1 base, with 18 bases remaining between them. The CDR3 region is CASSPKVLMGQETQYF. The CDR3 DNA is TGTGCCAGCTCCCCCAAGGTTTTGATGGGCCAAGAGACCCAGTACTTC.

The chain is built from TRBV7-9 and TRBJ1-2, with D tentatively TRBD1 (5 bases). The ends were cut back, 6 bases at V and 1 base at J, with 12 bases in the middle. The CDR3 contains 14 residues. CDR1 and CDR2 from the germline V gene are SEHNR and FQNEAQ (reference sequence). The CDR3 DNA sequence: TGTGCCAGCAGTTGGGGGACGGATAACTATGGCTACACCTTC. Amino acids: CASSWGTDNYGYTF.

CDR3 sequence (DNA): TGTGCCAGCAGCTTGTTAGCGGGGCTCACCGGGGAGCTGTTTTTT. Its translation: CASSLLAGLTGELFF. The V gene is TRBV5-5, the J gene TRBJ2-2, with 8 bases matching TRBD2. CDR3 length: 15 residues. With V trimmed by 1 base and J by 4 bases, 3 bases remained unmatched. The germline V gene has CDR1 SGHKS and CDR2 YYEKEE (reference sequence).

The gene calls are TRBV27 and TRBJ2-5; weak D call: TRBD2 (5 bases). The CDR3 runs to 13 residues. Trimming took 2 bases from V and 4 from J, leaving 8 bases between them. Germline CDR1 and CDR2: MNHEY and SMNVEV (reference sequence). The CDR3 sequence is CASSLASRETQYF. In DNA form, the CDR3 reads TGTGCCAGCAGTTTAGCTAGCCGAGAGACCCAGTACTTC.

The chain employs TRBV15 and TRBJ1-1; D possibly corresponds to TRBD1 (6 bases). Germline CDR1 reads LNHNV; CDR2 reads YYDKDF (reference sequence). V was pared by 5 bases and J by 5 bases, with 15 bases between. This CDR3 is built from 14 residues. CDR3 nucleotide sequence: TGTGCCACCAGCGGGGTACAGGGTTGGACTGAAGCTTTCTTT. Its protein is CATSGVQGWTEAFF.

This clone showed up just a few times. The chain combines TRBV9 with TRBJ1-3; D gene ambiguous. Between the trimmed V and J ends, which lost 1 base and 4 bases, there was a span of 9 bases. CDR3 size: 14 residues. Germline values: CDR1 SGDLS, CDR2 YYNGEE. DNA of the CDR3: TGTGCCAGCAGCGTAAGGGAGACAGGAAACACCATATATTTT. Protein sequence: CASSVRETGNTIYF.